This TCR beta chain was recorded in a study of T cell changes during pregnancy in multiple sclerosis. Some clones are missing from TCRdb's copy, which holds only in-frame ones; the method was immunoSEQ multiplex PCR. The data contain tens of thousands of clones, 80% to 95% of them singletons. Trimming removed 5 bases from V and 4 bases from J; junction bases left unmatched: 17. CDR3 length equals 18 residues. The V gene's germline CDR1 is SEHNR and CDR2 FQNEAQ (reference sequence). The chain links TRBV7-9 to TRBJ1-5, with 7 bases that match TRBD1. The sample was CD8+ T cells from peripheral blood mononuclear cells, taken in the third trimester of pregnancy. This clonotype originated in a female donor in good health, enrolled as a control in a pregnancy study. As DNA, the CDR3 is TGTGCCAGCAGCACCACAGTAACTGGACAGGCGTATAATCAGCCCCAGCATTTT. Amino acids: CASSTTVTGQAYNQPQHF.